This TCR beta chain stems from a study of blood T cell repertoires in COVID-19 (dated by TCRdb to about 2020). As for the study more broadly: Samples from collaborators originated in the United States, Italy and Spain and spanned both the acute and convalescent phases of COVID-19. The material from the prospective study consisted of cDNA or gDNA derived from T cells, B-cell-depleted T cells, or PBMCs. The dataset comprised deeply sampled blood TCRbeta repertoires from subjects exposed to, actively infected with, or recovered from COVID-19. The repertoires were released in a freely available public database intended as a resource for research on the immune response to SARS-CoV-2. The samples were drawn from two sources: the first 160 participants of the ongoing ImmuneRACE study, and some 1,300 subjects contributed by 6 global collaborators. Sample metadata almost always included a de-identified subject ID, COVID-19 status, age in years and sex. Where available, HLA class I and class II types were taken from metadata supplied by the sample provider and were not determined by assay-based typing.

Collaborating institutions collected whole blood in K2EDTA tubes following their own protocols. Collaborator samples were shipped for TCRbeta analysis as frozen whole blood, isolated PBMCs, or DNA extracted from either sample type. CDR1 and CDR2 are drawn from the germline V gene (reference sequence): LNHDA, SQIVND. The CDR3 runs 16 amino acids, cysteine and phenylalanine included. Of the read, only the CDR3 DNA is kept; its 48 bases are in frame from base 1. V and J are truncated by 6 bases and 1 base respectively, leaving an intervening sequence of 18 bases. TCRbeta CDR3 regions were amplified from genomic DNA using the immunoSEQ Assay, a bias-controlled multiplex PCR. The source study handled its data this way. Nucleated cell counts per sample were estimated from amplification of reference gene primers within the assay. To quantify the absolute abundance of each unique TCRbeta CDR3 rearrangement, sequence reads were collapsed and filtered. Productive Simpson clonality was computed per sample as the square root of Simpson's diversity index over productive rearrangements. TCRdb's version of the immuneACCESS table is confined to in-frame rearrangements and falls short of the full clone set. An unresolved V gene accounts for under half of the shortfall where checked; the remainder is of unknown origin. Clone size and V and J calls were adopted from that table, with D and trimming inferred from the DNA. This sample holds about 74,000 clones; about 88% were observed only once. Roughly 3% of the sample is taken by the ten largest.

A remark on this clone: There is no known antigen for this receptor. Base qualities are missing; no much larger clone stands one base away.

Summary of the overall study and its limitations: The quantity of clinical and demographic metadata differed by source and by participant and was supplied without curation.

The V gene is TRBV19 and the J gene is TRBJ1-1, with TRBD1 perhaps the D gene, on 6 matching bases. What was sequenced was peripheral blood. This sequence originates from a man aged 70 or older with active or convalescent COVID-19. The DNA sequence follows: TGTGCCAGTAGGCCAAGGGAGGGGGGCGAGAACACTGAAGCTTTCTTT. Translated, this gives CASRPREGGENTEAFF.